One sample yielded the 4 T cell receptor beta chains listed below, sequenced in a study of CXCR3-negative and CXCR3-positive naive CD8 T cells. 5' RACE that incorporated UMI labels was used to prepare the TRB cDNA libraries. One entry per CDR3 protein, without DNA, is what TCRdb gives after re-calling the 5' RACE reads. This table holds 65,000 to 95,000 distinct CDR3 sequences. Specimen: naive CXCR3- CD8+ T cells from blood. Described subset: CD45RO-CCR7+CD27+CD95- naive CD8+ T cells lacking CXCR3 (TNR3-). These receptor sequences come from a human donor in good health. Some clones in this sample may be carry-over from other donors' samples.

CDR3 in amino acids: CASSSLGPNYEQYF. The chain recombines TRBV7-3 with TRBJ2-7; the TCRdb call, TRBD2, lacks DNA for checking. CDR3 size: 14 residues. From germline, CDR1 is SGHTA and CDR2 FQGTGA.

This sequence joins TRBV29-1 and TRBJ2-4; TCRdb indicates TRBD2, and absent DNA this call remains unverified. CDR1 and CDR2 from the germline V gene are SQVTM and ANQGSEA. This CDR3 contains 15 residues. CDR3 in amino acids: CSVTGTQGGGNIQYF. Based on the CDR3 plus reference TRBV29-1 and TRBJ2-4, the full variable domain is SAVISQKPSRDICQRGTSLTIQCQVDSQVTMMFWYRQQPGQSLTLIATANQGSEATYESGFVIDKFPISRPNLTFSTLTVSNMSPEDSSIYLCSVTGTQGGGNIQYFGAGTRLSVL.

The V gene is TRBV25-1, the J gene TRBJ1-1; TCRdb's D gene call, TRBD1, goes unchecked for lack of DNA. The CDR3 has 13 amino acids. In germline, CDR1 is MGHDK, CDR2 SYGVNS. CDR3 loop: CASSVQGNTEAFF.

The chain couples TRBV9 to TRBJ1-5; no DNA is available, so the TRBD1 call from TCRdb remains unchecked. Germline CDR1 reads SGDLS; CDR2 reads YYNGEE. CDR3 length: 15 residues. The CDR3 sequence is CASSVGHDSNQPQHF.